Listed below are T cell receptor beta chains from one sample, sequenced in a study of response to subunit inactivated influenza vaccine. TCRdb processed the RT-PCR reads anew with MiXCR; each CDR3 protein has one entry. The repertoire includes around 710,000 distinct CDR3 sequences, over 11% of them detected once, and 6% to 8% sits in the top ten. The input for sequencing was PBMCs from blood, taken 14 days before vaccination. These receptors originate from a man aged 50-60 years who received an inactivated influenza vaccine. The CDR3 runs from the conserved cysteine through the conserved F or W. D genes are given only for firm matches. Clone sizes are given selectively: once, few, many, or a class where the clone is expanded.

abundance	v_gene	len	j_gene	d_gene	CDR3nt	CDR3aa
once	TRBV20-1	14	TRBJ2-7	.	TGCAGTGCGAGTAGGGAAAAACGCTCCTACGAGCAGTACTTC	CSASREKRSYEQYF
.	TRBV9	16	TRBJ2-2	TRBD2	TGTGCCAGCAACCGCCTAGCGGGAGGGAACACCGGGGAGCTGTTTTTT	CASNRLAGGNTGELFF
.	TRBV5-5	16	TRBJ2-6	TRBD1	TGTGCCAGCAGCCAGACAGGGACCTCTGGGGCCAACGTCCTGACTTTC	CASSQTGTSGANVLTF
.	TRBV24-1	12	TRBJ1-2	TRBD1	TGTGCCACCAGTGATTGGACAGGAAGCTACACCTTC	CATSDWTGSYTF
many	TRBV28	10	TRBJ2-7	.	TGTGCCACCCTCCTAGGCGAGCAGTACTTC	CATLLGEQYF
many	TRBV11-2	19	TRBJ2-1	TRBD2	TGTGCCAGCAGCTTACGTTACATTAGCGGGAGGGCCGCCTACAATGAGCAGTTCTTC	CASSLRYISGRAAYNEQFF
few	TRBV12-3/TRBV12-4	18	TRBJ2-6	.	TGTGCCAGCAGTAACCGGGACACCTTGTTCTCTGGGGCCAACGTCCTGACTTTC	CASSNRDTLFSGANVLTF
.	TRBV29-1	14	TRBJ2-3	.	TGCAGCGTTGAAGTCGCCGGGACCACAGATACGCAGTATTTT	CSVEVAGTTDTQYF
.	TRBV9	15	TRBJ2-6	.	TGTGCTCAGACAGGCTTTAGCTCTGGGGCCAACGTCCTGACTTTC	CAQTGFSSGANVLTF
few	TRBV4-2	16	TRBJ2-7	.	TGTGCCAGCAGCCAAGAGGTTCAAGGGGGGGGCTACGAGCAGTACTTC	CASSQEVQGGGYEQYF
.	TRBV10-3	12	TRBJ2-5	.	TGTGCCATCGCTCCGGGCGGTGAGACCCAGTACTTC	CAIAPGGETQYF
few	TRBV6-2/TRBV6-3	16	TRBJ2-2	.	TGTGCCAGCAGTTACCCGGGACGAGGGGGGACCGGGGAGCTGTTTTTT	CASSYPGRGGTGELFF
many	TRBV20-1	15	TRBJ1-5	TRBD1	TGCAGTGCTCGTTCCGGGACAGATAGCAATCAGCCCCAGCATTTT	CSARSGTDSNQPQHF
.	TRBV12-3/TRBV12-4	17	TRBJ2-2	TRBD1	TGTGCCAGCACTTTAGGGTCGGGACAGGGGAACACCGGGGAGCTGTTTTTT	CASTLGSGQGNTGELFF
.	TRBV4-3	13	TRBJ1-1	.	TGCGCCTGCAACAGGGAGGGGAACACTGAAGCTTTCTTT	CACNREGNTEAFF
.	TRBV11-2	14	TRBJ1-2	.	TGTGCCAGCAGCTTAGCAGGGAGTAGCTGTGGCTACACCTTC	CASSLAGSSCGYTF
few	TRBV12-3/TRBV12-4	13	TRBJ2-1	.	TGTGCCAGCAGTTTAAAGCTGCCGGGTGAGCAGTTCTTC	CASSLKLPGEQFF
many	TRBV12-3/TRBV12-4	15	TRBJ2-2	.	TGTGCCAGCAGTTTATGGACAGAAAACACCGGGGAGCTGTTTTTT	CASSLWTENTGELFF
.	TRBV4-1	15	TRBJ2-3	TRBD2	TGCGCCAGCAGCCAAGCGGGGGGGGGCACAGATACGCGGTATTTT	CASSQAGGGTDTRYF
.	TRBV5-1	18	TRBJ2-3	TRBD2	TGCGCCAGCAGCTTGGCCCTTCTAGCGGGGGGACGCACAGATACGCAGTATTTT	CASSLALLAGGRTDTQYF
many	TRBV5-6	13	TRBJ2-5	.	TGTGCCAGCAGACGGGACTACCAAGAGACCCAGTACTTC	CASRRDYQETQYF
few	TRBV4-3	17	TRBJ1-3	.	TGCGCCAGCAGCCAAGGGTCCCCCTTGTTCTCTGGAAACACCATATATTTT	CASSQGSPLFSGNTIYF
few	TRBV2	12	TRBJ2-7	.	TGTGCCAGCAGATTCACAGCCTACGAGCAGTACTTC	CASRFTAYEQYF
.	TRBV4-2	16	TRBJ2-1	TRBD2	TGTGCCAGCAGCCCGTCGACTAGCGGGTTATACAATGAGCAGTTCTTC	CASSPSTSGLYNEQFF
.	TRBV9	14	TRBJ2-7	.	TGTGCCAGCAGCCCCCAGGCCCGCACCTACGAGCAGTACTTC	CASSPQARTYEQYF
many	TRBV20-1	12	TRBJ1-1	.	TGCAGTGCTATGGAAGGGAGCACTGAAGCTTTCTTT	CSAMEGSTEAFF
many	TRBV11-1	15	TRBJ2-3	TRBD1	TGTGCCAGCAGCGCAGGGACAGGGGGCCAAGGTACGCAGTATTTT	CASSAGTGGQGTQYF
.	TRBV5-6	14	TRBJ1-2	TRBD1	TGTGCCAGCAGCCCAGGGGGCTCCGACTATGGCTACACCTTC	CASSPGGSDYGYTF
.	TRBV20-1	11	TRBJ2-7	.	TGCAGTGCTAGAGTCGGGGGATCGCAGTACTTC	CSARVGGSQYF
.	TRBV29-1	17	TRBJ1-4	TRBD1	TGCAGCGCCAAACTTGACAGGGGGCGAGGAACTAATGAAAAACTGTTTTTT	CSAKLDRGRGTNEKLFF
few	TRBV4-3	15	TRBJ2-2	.	TGCGCCAGCAGCCAAGACGACATAAGGTCCGGGGAGCTGTTTTTT	CASSQDDIRSGELFF
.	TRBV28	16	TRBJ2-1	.	TGTGCCAGCAGCCCAACGGGGCGCAGCACCTACAATGAGCAGTTCTTC	CASSPTGRSTYNEQFF
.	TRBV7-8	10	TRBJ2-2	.	TGTGCCAGCAGCACAGACAGGCTGTTTTTT	CASSTDRLFF
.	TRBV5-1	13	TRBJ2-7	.	TGCGCCAGCTGGGACCAAAGCTCCTACGAGCAGTACTTC	CASWDQSSYEQYF
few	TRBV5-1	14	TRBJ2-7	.	TGCGCCAGCACCCTTTCCGGGGGCGGGTACGAGCAGTACTTC	CASTLSGGGYEQYF
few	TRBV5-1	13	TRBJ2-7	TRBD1	TGCGCCAGCAAACGGGACAGACACTACGAGCAGTACTTC	CASKRDRHYEQYF
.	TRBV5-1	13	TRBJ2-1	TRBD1	TGCGCCAGCAGGAGGGGGCCGAACAATGAGCAGTTCTTC	CASRRGPNNEQFF
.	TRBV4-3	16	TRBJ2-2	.	TGCGCCAGCAGCCAAGATCCCAGGGCTAACACCGGGGAGCTGTTTTTT	CASSQDPRANTGELFF
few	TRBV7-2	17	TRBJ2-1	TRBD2	TGTGCCAGCAGCTTAGCGGTGGTAGCGGGAGGGACGGGGGAGCAGTTCTTC	CASSLAVVAGGTGEQFF
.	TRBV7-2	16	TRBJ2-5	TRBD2	TGTGCCAGCAGCTGGGGGGGGGCTAGCGGGCAAGAGACCCAGTACTTC	CASSWGGASGQETQYF
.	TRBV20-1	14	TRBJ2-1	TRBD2	TGCAGTGCTTCGACTAGCGGAAAAATCGGTGAGCAGTTCTTC	CSASTSGKIGEQFF
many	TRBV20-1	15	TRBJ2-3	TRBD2	TGCAGTGCTCATACTAGCGGGAGGTTAAGAGATACGCAGTATTTT	CSAHTSGRLRDTQYF
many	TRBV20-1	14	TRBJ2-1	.	TGCAGTGCTAGTATCAGTAGCTCCTACAATGAGCAGTTCTTC	CSASISSSYNEQFF
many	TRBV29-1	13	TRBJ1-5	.	TGCAGCGTTGGTTCCGACCGCGGCCAGCCCCAGCATTTT	CSVGSDRGQPQHF
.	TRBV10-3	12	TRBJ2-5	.	TGTGCCATCAGTCAGAATCAAGAGACCCAGTACTTC	CAISQNQETQYF
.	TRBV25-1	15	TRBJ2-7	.	TGTGCCAGCAGTTTCCACAAGGGGTCAAGCTACGAGCAGTACTTC	CASSFHKGSSYEQYF
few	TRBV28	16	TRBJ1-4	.	TGTGCCAGCAGACCCTGGGAGAGTGCAACTAATGAAAAACTGTTTTTT	CASRPWESATNEKLFF
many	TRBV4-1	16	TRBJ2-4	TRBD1	TGCGCCAGCAGCCACCTGGCCGGGACAGTGAGGAACATTCAGTACTTC	CASSHLAGTVRNIQYF
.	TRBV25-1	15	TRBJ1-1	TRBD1	TGTGCCAGCAGCGACCCGGGACAGGGATACACTGAAGCTTTCTTT	CASSDPGQGYTEAFF